The 7 T cell receptor beta chains below come from one sample, sequenced in a study of CD8 T cells in Susac syndrome. Random hexamers primed reverse transcription of 0.5 to 1 ug RNA. MiXCR, run by TCRdb on the immunoSEQ multiplex PCR reads, gives a single entry per CDR3 protein. The repertoire consists of about 120,000 distinct CDR3 sequences, with around 92% occurring once and the leading ten covering approximately 0.12%. The material sequenced was CD8+ T cells from PBMCs. The receptors were gathered from a human donor in good health.

The chain combines TRBV6-2 or TRBV6-3 with TRBJ2-1; D unclear. The CDR3 loop spans 13 amino acids. The germline V and J ends were trimmed by 2 bases and 4 bases, with 6 bases remaining between them. Germline V gene data show CDR1 as MNHEY and CDR2 as SVGEGT. CDR3 bases: TGTGCCAGCAGTTACAACCATTACAATGAGCAGTTCTTC. The encoded protein is CASSYNHYNEQFF.

The chain is built from TRBV7-2 and TRBJ1-5, with D hard to call. Germline CDR1 is SGHTA and CDR2 is FQGNSA. V lost 1 base to trimming and J lost 0 bases, with 13 bases between them. The CDR3 is 17 residues long. The CDR3 loop reads CASSLGAGLYSNQPQHF. In DNA form, the CDR3 reads TGTGCCAGCAGCTTAGGCGCAGGACTCTATAGCAATCAGCCCCAGCATTTT.

J is TRBJ1-5 and V is TRBV7-2; the D is unclear. The germline V and J ends were trimmed by 1 base and 3 bases, with 10 bases remaining between them. In germline, CDR1 is SGHTA, CDR2 FQGNSA. This CDR3 has 15 residues. The CDR3 coding sequence is TGTGCCAGCAGCTTAGGAGGGTCGCTCAATCAGCCCCAGCATTTT. Encoded protein: CASSLGGSLNQPQHF.

This clonotype was seen a handful of times. An end of the junction differs from the germline gene, which may be a read error. The chain recombines TRBV5-1 with TRBJ1-5, with TRBD1 matching over 9 bases. CDR1 SGHRS and CDR2 YFSETQ come from the germline V gene. The CDR3 contains 15 residues. The CDR3 reads CASSLGQGGNQPQHF. CDR3 nucleotide sequence: TGTGCCAGCTCTCTGGGACAGGGTGGGAATCAGCCCCAGCATTTT.

This clonotype has more than one count but fewer than ten. This chain joins TRBV20-1 and TRBJ2-7; TRBD2 matches 11 bases. The junction had 13 bases not matched to a gene; V was cut back by 1 base and J by 5 bases. CDR1 and CDR2 from the germline V gene are DFQATT and SNEGSKA (reference sequence). The CDR3 has 17 residues. The CDR3, as DNA: TGCAGTGCTAGAGCAATAACTAGCGGGAGCTATAAGAACGAGCAGTACTTC. It encodes CSARAITSGSYKNEQYF.

V gene TRBV29-1 combines with J gene TRBJ2-3, with D possibly TRBD2 on 6 matching bases. V was shortened by 7 bases and J by 4 bases, with 15 bases between the two germline ends. CDR1 SQVTM and CDR2 ANQGSEA come from the germline V gene. The CDR3 has 13 residues. The CDR3 region is CSASPGASDTQYF. CDR3 coding DNA: TGCAGCGCTTCCCCGGGAGCGTCAGATACGCAGTATTTT.

This chain uses TRBV7-2 with TRBJ2-5, with TRBD2 identical over 8 bases. The ends lost 3 bases at V and 0 bases at J; junction bases unmatched: 3. CDR3 length: 15 amino acids. Germline CDR1 reads SGHTA; CDR2 reads FQGNSA. In DNA, the CDR3 is TGTGCCAGCAGCTTGGCGGGGGGAGACCAAGAGACCCAGTACTTC. Its translation is CASSLAGGDQETQYF.